This TCR beta chain is from a study of early T cells in non-severe SARS-CoV-2 infection (dated by TCRdb to the early 2020s). Turning to the overall study: Bulk RNA from unsorted whole blood was used for TCR sequencing, so alpha and beta chains could not be paired.

The CDR3 goes from the cysteine to the phenylalanine over 11 residues. Only CDR3 DNA remains: 33 bases, in frame from the first base. According to the germline V gene (reference sequence), CDR1 reads SEHNR and CDR2 reads FQNEAQ. Deletion took 5 bases off V and 7 bases off J, with a span of 8 bases between the germline ends. What the authors observed across the whole study: VDJdb matching was skewed toward anti-spike CD8 responses and likely underestimated virus-specific expansions by missing private and CD4 specificities.

Set within a cohort of healthcare workers in London, UK, this nested case-control study involved weekly PCR testing of nasopharyngeal swabs along with blood sampling. Healthcare workers were recruited during the week of the UK lockdown, between 23 and 31 March 2020, and followed weekly for up to roughly 15 weeks. This clonotype was counted ten times or more. The antigen this receptor binds is unknown. No much larger clone exists at a distance of one base, and base qualities are not known. Library preparation was by 5' RACE. The data were produced on a NextSeq 500. Unique molecular identifiers were attached to individual cDNA molecules in the TCR library protocol so that sequencing error and PCR bias could be corrected. TCR alpha and beta chains were both sequenced, and the abundances of alpha and beta sequences in each sample were closely correlated with each other. The authors' analysis ran thus. V gene, J gene and CDR3 annotation of TCR sequences was performed with Decombinator V4. Expanded TCRs were defined as changing significantly between any two time points under a Poisson model with p below 0.0001. TCR abundances were normalised to the total number of TCRs sequenced per sample and were expressed as counts per million. TRAV1-2 paired with TRAJ12, TRAJ20 or TRAJ33 defined MAIT TCRs, while TRAV10 paired with TRAJ18 defined iNKT TCRs. A search of VDJdb, accessed on 1 November 2021, was run for TCRs annotated to CMV, EBV and SARS-CoV-2, with TCRs annotated for multiple antigens excluded. TCRdb passed the public sequencing reads through fastp at Q25 and MiXCR, retaining productive beta sequences. Entries that share a CDR3 protein sequence are merged under the most common genes and DNA. TCRdb's processing, not the study's, gives the V and J calls here. The sample table shows about 100,000 distinct CDR3 sequences, and around 14% are seen once. The biggest ten clones account for around 2.4% of the sample.

This sequence uses TRBV7-9 and TRBJ1-1, with the D gene not clear enough to name. What was sequenced was whole blood. The sequence derives from an adult who was a healthcare worker with PCR-confirmed SARS-CoV-2 infection or an uninfected control (not recorded which). The base sequence is TGTGCCAGCAGCCCAAATTATGAAGCTTTCTTT. Translated, it gives CASSPNYEAFF.